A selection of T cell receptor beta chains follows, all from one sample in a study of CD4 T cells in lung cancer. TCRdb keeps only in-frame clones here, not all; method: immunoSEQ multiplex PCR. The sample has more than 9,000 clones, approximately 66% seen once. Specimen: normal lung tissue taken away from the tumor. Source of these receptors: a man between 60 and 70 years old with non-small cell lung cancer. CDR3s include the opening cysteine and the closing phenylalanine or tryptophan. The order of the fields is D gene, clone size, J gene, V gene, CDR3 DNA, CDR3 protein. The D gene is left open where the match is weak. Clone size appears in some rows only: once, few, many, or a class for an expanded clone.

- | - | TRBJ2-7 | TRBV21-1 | TGTGCCAGCAGCACCCCGTCGGGGACAGGGAATCACGAGCAGTACTTC | CASSTPSGTGNHEQYF
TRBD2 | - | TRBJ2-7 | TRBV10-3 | TGTGCCATCTTGGGGGGGGAAATGGCGGGAGGGCCGTACGAGCAGTACTTC | CAILGGEMAGGPYEQYF
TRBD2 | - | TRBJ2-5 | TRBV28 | TGTGCCAGCAGTTCCGAAGGGAGGGCCCAAGAGACCCAGTACTTC | CASSSEGRAQETQYF
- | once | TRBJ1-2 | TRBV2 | TGTGCCAGCAGTGAATTGAACAGTAACTATGGCTACACCTTC | CASSELNSNYGYTF
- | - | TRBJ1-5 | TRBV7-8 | TGTGCCAGCAGCTTATCGCGACTGAATCAGCCCCAGCATTTT | CASSLSRLNQPQHF
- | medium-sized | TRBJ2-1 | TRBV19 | TGTGCCAGTAGCCAGACAGTGAGCTCCTACAATGAGCAGTTCTTC | CASSQTVSSYNEQFF
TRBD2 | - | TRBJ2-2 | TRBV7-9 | TGTGCCAGCAGCTATGGACTAGCGCCAAACACCGGGGAGCTGTTTTTT | CASSYGLAPNTGELFF
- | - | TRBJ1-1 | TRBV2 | TGTGCCAGCAGGGGTGGACGGGGCACTGAAGCTTTCTTT | CASRGGRGTEAFF
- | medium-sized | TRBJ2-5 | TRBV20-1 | TGCAGTGCTCTCTCCAGGGAGACCCAGTACTTC | CSALSRETQYF
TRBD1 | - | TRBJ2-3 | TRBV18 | TGTGCCAGCTCTCGACAGGGCGCACGCACAGATACGCAGTATTTT | CASSRQGARTDTQYF
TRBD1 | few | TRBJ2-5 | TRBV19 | TGTGCCAGTACTCAGACAGGGGGACGGGAGACCCAGTACTTC | CASTQTGGRETQYF
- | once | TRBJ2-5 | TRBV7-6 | TGTGCCAGCAGCTTAGGCGGGTTCACCTTAACCCAAGAGACCCAGTACTTC | CASSLGGFTLTQETQYF
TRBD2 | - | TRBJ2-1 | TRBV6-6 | TGTGCCAGCAGCTCCTCACTAGCGGGGATTGAGCAGTTCTTC | CASSSSLAGIEQFF
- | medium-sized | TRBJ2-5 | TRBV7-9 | TGTGCCAGCAGCTTAGAAGGGGCGAGGGGGGAGACCCAGTACTTC | CASSLEGARGETQYF
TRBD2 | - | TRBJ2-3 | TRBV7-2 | TGTGCCAGCAGTTCCCGGACTAGCGGGAGTAGGCGTACGCAGTATTTT | CASSSRTSGSRRTQYF
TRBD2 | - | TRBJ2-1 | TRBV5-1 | TGCGCCAGCAGCTTGGCGGCTAGCGGGATAGGGTACAATGAGCAGTTCTTC | CASSLAASGIGYNEQFF
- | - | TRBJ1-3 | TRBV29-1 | TGCAGCGTCCTGACAGGAAACACCATATATTTT | CSVLTGNTIYF
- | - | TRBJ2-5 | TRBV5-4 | TGTGCCAGCAGCCCCTCCAAGGGGCCCCAAGAGACCCAGTACTTC | CASSPSKGPQETQYF
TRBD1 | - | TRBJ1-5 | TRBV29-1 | TGCAGCGTTACAGGGGGCGGAGATAGCAATCAGCCCCAGCATTTT | CSVTGGGDSNQPQHF
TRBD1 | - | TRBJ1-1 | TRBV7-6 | TGTGCCAGTATGGGACAGTTGAACACTGAAGCTTTCTTT | CASMGQLNTEAFF
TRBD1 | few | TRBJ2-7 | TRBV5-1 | TGCGCCAGCAGCTTACAGGGGGCGCGAGAAGAGCAGTACTTC | CASSLQGAREEQYF
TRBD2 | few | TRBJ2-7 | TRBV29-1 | TGCAGCGTTTCCGGACTAGCGGGTTCCGGAGAGCAGTACTTC | CSVSGLAGSGEQYF
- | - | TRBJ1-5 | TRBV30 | TGTGCCTGGAGGACCGGACAGTCCAATCAGCCCCAACATTTT | CAWRTGQSNQPQHF
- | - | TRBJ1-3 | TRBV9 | TGTGCCAGCAGCGCCGCGACGGGGGGTACGGGAAACACCATATATTTT | CASSAATGGTGNTIYF
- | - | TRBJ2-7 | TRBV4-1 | TGCGCCAGCAGCCCGGGGTGGGGGCAGAGGGCCTACGAGCAGTACTTC | CASSPGWGQRAYEQYF
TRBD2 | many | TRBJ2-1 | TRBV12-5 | TGTGCTAGTGGTTTCGTAGGCGGGAGTTCCTACAATGAGCAGTTCTTC | CASGFVGGSSYNEQFF
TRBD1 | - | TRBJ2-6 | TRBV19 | TGTGCCAGTAGTACGGGACAGGGGGCGGGCGGGGCCAACGTCCTGACTTTC | CASSTGQGAGGANVLTF
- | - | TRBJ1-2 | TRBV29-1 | TGCAGCGTTGAGGGGACAAACTCTGGCTACACCTTC | CSVEGTNSGYTF
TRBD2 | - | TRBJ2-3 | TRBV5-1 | TGCGCCAGCAGCCTTAGCGGGAGGGCCGGAGATACGCAGTATTTT | CASSLSGRAGDTQYF
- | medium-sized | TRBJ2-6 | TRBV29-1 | TGCAGCGTTGCCCCAGGGACATCTGGGGCCAACGTCCTGACTTTC | CSVAPGTSGANVLTF
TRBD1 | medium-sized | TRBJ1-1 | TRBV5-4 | TGTGCCAGCAGCCTCGGACAGGGGGCTGAAGCTTTCTTT | CASSLGQGAEAFF
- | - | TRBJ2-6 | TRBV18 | TGTGCCAGCTCACCACCTTCCACGACAGCAACTGGGGCCAACGTCCTGACTTTC | CASSPPSTTATGANVLTF
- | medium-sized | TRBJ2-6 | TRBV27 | TGTGCCAGCAGAACACCACACTCTGGGGCCAACGTCCTGACTTTC | CASRTPHSGANVLTF
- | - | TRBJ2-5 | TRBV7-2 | TGTGCCAGCAGCTTCGGGGGGGGGACAGCCAGGACCCAGTACTTC | CASSFGGGTARTQYF
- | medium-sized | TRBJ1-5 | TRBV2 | TGTGCCAGCGACACCTCCGATAGCAATCAGCCCCAGCATTTT | CASDTSDSNQPQHF
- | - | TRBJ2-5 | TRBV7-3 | TGTGCCAGCAGCTTCTCCAGCGAAGAGACCCAGTACTTC | CASSFSSEETQYF
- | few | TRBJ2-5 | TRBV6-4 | TGTGCCAGCAATTGGCGGTTCCTTGAGACCCAGTACTTC | CASNWRFLETQYF
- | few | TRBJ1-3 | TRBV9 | TGTGCCAGCAGCGTAGAAGGGAGCTCTGGAAACACCATATATTTT | CASSVEGSSGNTIYF
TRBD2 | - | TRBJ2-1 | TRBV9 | TGTGCCAGCAGCTCCCTTGCGGGAGACGTGTACAATGAGCAGTTCTTC | CASSSLAGDVYNEQFF
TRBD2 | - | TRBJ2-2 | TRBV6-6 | TGTGCCAGCAGTTCCCGCGGACTAGCGAACACCGGGGAGCTGTTTTTT | CASSSRGLANTGELFF
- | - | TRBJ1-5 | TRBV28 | TGTGCCAGCGACAGAAACAATCAGCCCCAGCATTTT | CASDRNNQPQHF
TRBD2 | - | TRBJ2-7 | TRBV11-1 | TGTGCCAGCAGCTTAGATCGGGGGGGGACATCCTCCTACGAGCAGTACTTC | CASSLDRGGTSSYEQYF
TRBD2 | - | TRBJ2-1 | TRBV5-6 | TGTGCCAGCAGCTCCTGGGCTAGCGGGAGGTACAATGAGCAGTTCTTC | CASSSWASGRYNEQFF
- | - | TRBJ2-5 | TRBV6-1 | TGTGCCAGCAGTGAGCTCGGGACCCAGTACTTC | CASSELGTQYF
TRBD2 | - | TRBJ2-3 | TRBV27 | TGTGCCAGCAGCGGACTAGCGGGCTTCACAGATACGCAGTATTTT | CASSGLAGFTDTQYF
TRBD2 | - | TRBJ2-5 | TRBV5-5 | TGTGCCAGCAGCCCAAACCTTTGGGGGACTAGCGGGAGTGAGACCCAGTACTTC | CASSPNLWGTSGSETQYF
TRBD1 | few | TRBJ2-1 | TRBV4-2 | TGTGCCAGCAGCCAAGAGGGGGGACAGGGGTACAATGAGCAGTTCTTC | CASSQEGGQGYNEQFF
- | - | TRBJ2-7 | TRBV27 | TGTGCCAGCAGTTTAACTAGTAACTCCTACGAGCAGTACTTC | CASSLTSNSYEQYF
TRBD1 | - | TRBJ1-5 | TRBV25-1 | TGTGCCAGCAGCGGACAGGGGGTTCAGCCCCAGCATTTT | CASSGQGVQPQHF